The 14 T cell receptor beta chains below were found in one sample sequenced in a study of T cell repertoires in cytomegalovirus infection. One entry per CDR3 protein, called by TCRdb with MiXCR from the reads. Seen here are approximately 250,000 distinct CDR3 sequences, 9% to 15% observed once, and the top ten hold 1.5% to 2%. The specimen sequenced was PBMCs. The receptors come from a human donor in good health (CMV status not recorded). Some clones in this sample may be carry-over from other donors' samples.

Only a few counts were recorded for this clonotype. This rearrangement joins TRBV5-4 to TRBJ2-2; D possibly corresponds to TRBD1 (6 bases). V lost 1 base to trimming and J lost 2 bases, with 15 bases between them. Looked up from germline, CDR1 is SGHNT and CDR2 is YYREEE (reference sequence). The CDR3 runs 17 residues. The CDR3 coding sequence is TGTGCCAGCAGCTTGTTTTCATCAGGGGCTAACACCGGGGAGCTGTTTTTT. It encodes CASSLFSSGANTGELFF.

This clonotype was observed at least ten times. The chain couples TRBV10-3 to TRBJ2-5, with D possibly TRBD2 on 6 matching bases. Per the germline V gene, CDR1 is ENHRY and CDR2 is SYGVKD. Trimming cost V 10 bases and J 5 bases, with 20 bases left between them. The CDR3 spans 14 residues. The CDR3 region is CATRFTPGEETQYF. CDR3 nucleotide sequence: TGTGCCACCAGATTTACACCGGGGGAGGAGACCCAGTACTTC.

This sequence joins TRBV10-3 and TRBJ1-5; maybe TRBD1 (6 bases). Germline CDR1 is ENHRY and CDR2 is SYGVKD. The CDR3 contains 14 residues. The V gene lost 7 bases and the J gene lost 4 bases, with 14 bases spanning the gap. The CDR3 DNA reads TGTGCCATCAAGGAGGGGGGGGAAAATCAGCCCCAGCATTTT. This codes for CAIKEGGENQPQHF.

The table lists this clonotype with many counts. V is TRBV27 and J is TRBJ2-2; D uncertain. V gave up 8 bases and J gave up 7 bases, with 17 bases separating them. CDR3 length: 14 residues. CDR1 MNHEY and CDR2 SMNVEV come from the germline V gene (reference sequence). CDR3 DNA sequence: TGTGCCAGCCAATTGGGATCCCTTAGCGGGGAGCTGTTTTTT. Its translation: CASQLGSLSGELFF.

This sequence joins TRBV6-6 and TRBJ2-1; 13 nucleotides agree with TRBD2. After removal of 5 bases from V and 9 bases from J, the junction contained 7 bases not matched to a gene. Looked up from germline, CDR1 is MNHNY and CDR2 is SVGAGI (reference sequence). The CDR3 has 15 residues. The CDR3, as DNA: TGTGCCAGCAGTATAGGACTAGCGGGAGTTACTGAGCAGTTCTTC. Protein sequence: CASSIGLAGVTEQFF.

This clonotype was counted only a few times. V gene TRBV5-1 combines with J gene TRBJ2-3; possibly TRBD2 for D (6 bases). Germline V lookup: CDR1 SGHRS, CDR2 YFSETQ. The CDR3 covers 15 residues. The V end was cut by 5 bases, the J end by 1 base, with 14 bases between. CDR3: CASRPSGGRTDTQYF. The DNA of the CDR3 is TGCGCCAGCAGACCCTCCGGGGGACGCACAGATACGCAGTATTTT.

This clonotype has a count of ten or more. The chain has TRBV7-2 and TRBJ2-3; perhaps TRBD2 as D (5 bases). Trimming removed 1 base at V and 0 bases at J, with 8 bases between. The germline V gene encodes CDR1 SGHTA and CDR2 FQGNSA. The CDR3 loop spans 15 amino acids. The CDR3 nucleotides read TGTGCCAGCAGCTTAGAAAGGAGGAGCACAGATACGCAGTATTTT. The encoded protein is CASSLERRSTDTQYF.

This clonotype was seen repeatedly, ten times or more. The V gene is TRBV12-3 or TRBV12-4, the J gene TRBJ2-7, with D possibly matching TRBD1 (5 bases). This CDR3 is built from 13 residues. Trimming took off 7 bases at V and 6 bases at J, with 16 bases between the two ends. CDR3 in DNA: TGTGCCAGCACCCTTTTCACAGGCTCCGAGCAGTACTTC. This translates into CASTLFTGSEQYF.

The J gene is TRBJ2-4, the V gene TRBV5-1, with D perhaps matching TRBD2 (6 bases). Germline lookup yields CDR1 SGHRS and CDR2 YFSETQ. Trimming took 4 bases from V and 8 from J, leaving 13 bases between them. The CDR3 loop spans 13 amino acids. In DNA form, the CDR3 reads TGCGCCAGCAGCCCGGACTACCTGGACATTCAGTACTTC. It codes for CASSPDYLDIQYF.

This clonotype was observed at least ten times. The CDR3: CASRGTENQPQHF. The CDR3 coding sequence is TGTGCCAGCAGGGGGACGGAAAATCAGCCCCAGCATTTT. This rearrangement joins TRBV18 to TRBJ1-5; D is perhaps TRBD1 (6 bases). The CDR3 spans 13 residues. The germline gives CDR1 KGHSH, CDR2 LQKENI. Trimming pared 8 bases from V and 4 bases from J, leaving 12 bases between. Supplemented by reference TRBV18 and TRBJ1-5, the full variable domain reads NAGVMQNPRHLVRRRGQEARLRCSPMKGHSHVYWYRQLPEEGLKFMVYLQKENIIDESGMPKERFSAEFPKEGPSILRIQQVVRGDSAAYFCASRGTENQPQHFGDGTRLSIL.

This clonotype was seen ten or more times. This chain joins TRBV7-2 and TRBJ1-1, with D perhaps matching TRBD1 (6 bases). Germline CDR1 is SGHTA and CDR2 is FQGNSA. This CDR3 is built from 14 residues. Trimming left V 4 bases short and J 5 bases short, with 14 bases between. DNA for the CDR3: TGTGCCAGCAGCTCCCTGGCAGGGGAGACTGAAGCTTTCTTT. It codes for CASSSLAGETEAFF.

V gene TRBV7-8 combines with J gene TRBJ2-3; a possible D gene is TRBD2 (7 bases). Germline values: CDR1 SGHVS, CDR2 FQNEAQ. This CDR3 is built from 15 residues. V shed 6 bases and J shed 3 bases, with 16 bases lying between them. The CDR3 here is CASSPPRGATDTQYF. The CDR3 coding sequence is TGTGCCAGCAGTCCACCCCGGGGGGCGACAGATACGCAGTATTTT.

This clonotype has more than one count but fewer than ten. The gene calls are TRBV29-1 and TRBJ2-5, with D unresolved. V lost 5 bases and J lost 2, with 9 bases in between. This CDR3 has 12 residues. Germline CDR1 and CDR2: SQVTM and ANQGSEA. This CDR3 is CSVRVLQETQYF. The CDR3 nucleotides read TGCAGCGTTAGGGTCTTACAAGAGACCCAGTACTTC.

V gene TRBV2 combines with J gene TRBJ1-2; D unresolved. Germline V gives CDR1 SNHLY, CDR2 FYNNEI. V lost 0 bases, J lost 8 bases, and 7 bases lay in between. CDR3 length: 12 amino acids. In DNA form, the CDR3 reads TGTGCCAGCAGTGAAGCGTCTTTGGGCTACACCTTC. Protein product: CASSEASLGYTF.